Included here is one TCR beta chain sequence, with context. The data are from a study of blood T cell repertoires in COVID-19. TCRdb's table, derived via immunoSEQ multiplex PCR, lists solely in-frame clones and lacks some. The sample holds hundreds of thousands of clones, approximately 88% seen once. Sequenced material: peripheral blood. This TCR was sampled from a human donor in a cohort sampled during active COVID-19.

The CDR3 coding sequence is TGTGCCAGCAGCTTGGAGGGGGGGGGCACTGAAGCTTTCTTT. Its protein is CASSLEGGGTEAFF. This chain uses TRBV5-4 with TRBJ1-1; D may be TRBD1 (6 bases). The germline gives CDR1 SGHNT, CDR2 YYREEE (reference sequence). V was trimmed by 0 bases and J by 4 bases, leaving 10 bases between them. The CDR3 length is 14 residues.